This entry lists 4 T cell receptor beta chains sequenced from one sample in a study of cytomegalovirus exposure and HLA in healthy donors. Primers included in the PCR were 60 Vbeta and 13 Jbeta primers. TCRdb's copy holds only in-frame clones and misses some; the assay was immunoSEQ multiplex PCR. The sample consists of roughly 130,000 clones, roughly 77% of them appearing once. Source material: PBMCs. These receptors were taken from a female donor in good health and CMV-seronegative.

The chain is built from TRBV4-3 and TRBJ1-1; D unresolved. Trimming removed 0 bases at V and 8 bases at J, with 13 bases between. The germline gives CDR1 LGHNA, CDR2 YSLEER. CDR3 length: 14 residues. The CDR3 region has the DNA TGCGCCAGCAGCCAAGATCAAGCTCGGGGAGAAGCTTTCTTT. Residues: CASSQDQARGEAFF.

This clone was detected once. The chain is built from TRBV30 and TRBJ2-5; 15 positions match TRBD2. Germline trimming cut 8 bases from V and 0 bases from J; bases unmatched to any gene: 10. This CDR3 region has 17 residues. Looked up from germline, CDR1 is GTSNPN and CDR2 is SVGIG (reference sequence). In nucleotides, the CDR3 is TGTGCCGGGTCAATGGGACTAGCGGGGGGATACCAAGAGACCCAGTACTTC. Its protein product is CAGSMGLAGGYQETQYF.

The chain employs TRBV7-9 and TRBJ2-2; D remains ambiguous. Germline values: CDR1 SEHNR, CDR2 FQNEAQ (reference sequence). The V end was cut by 3 bases, the J end by 0 bases, with 8 bases between. This CDR3 has 15 amino acids. The CDR3 loop is CASSFWLANTGELFF. The CDR3 DNA sequence: TGTGCCAGCAGCTTTTGGCTCGCGAACACCGGGGAGCTGTTTTTT.

The chain has TRBV7-2 and TRBJ1-3, with TRBD1 as a possible D gene (6 bases). The ends were cut back, 5 bases at V and 0 bases at J, with 14 bases in the middle. This CDR3 is 16 amino acids long. CDR1 and CDR2 (germline): SGHTA, FQGNSA. DNA for the CDR3: TGTGCCAGCAGCGCAAATCAGGGGAGCTCTGGAAACACCATATATTTT. It encodes CASSANQGSSGNTIYF.